The TCR beta chain under discussion was sequenced for a study of blood T cell repertoires in COVID-19. In the study overall: From T cells, B-cell-depleted T cells, or PBMCs came the material, which was cDNA or gDNA.

Original analysis: Amplification of reference gene primers was used by the study to estimate nucleated cell counts. Sequencing was performed with immunoSEQ multiplex PCR; in TCRdb, only in-frame clones are kept and a portion is missing. The DNA gave D and trimming, while V, J and clone size come from that table. The data contain roughly 260,000 clones, 86% of them singletons. The germline gives CDR1 KGHSH, CDR2 LQKENI. J lost 5 bases, V lost 4 bases, and 11 bases had no gene match. This CDR3 comprises 16 residues. Source material: peripheral blood. This clonotype was obtained from a man aged 40-55 years who had recovered from COVID-19. This chain uses TRBV18 with TRBJ2-7, with TRBD1 matching 10 bases. In nucleotides, the CDR3 is TGTGCCAGCTCACGTAGCCGGGACAGGGGCGGGGACGAGCAGTACTTC. Protein product: CASSRSRDRGGDEQYF.